The TCR beta chain under discussion was sequenced for a study of CD8 T cells in ankylosing spondylitis. Concerning this clonotype: Its antigen remains unidentified.

Regarding the study as a whole: Disease-linked clones reportedly concentrated significantly in matched ankylosing spondylitis synovial fluid. Among TCR beta sequences, a motif of eight highly homologous variants appeared characteristic of ankylosing spondylitis blood.

TCRdb passed the 5' RACE reads through MiXCR, listing each CDR3 protein once. The sample holds around 120,000 distinct CDR3 sequences; around 13% are singletons and the top ten take approximately 3%. Germline V gene data show CDR1 as KGHDR and CDR2 as SFDVKD. Germline trimming cut 2 bases from V and 6 bases from J; bases unmatched to any gene: 1. CDR3 size: 13 residues. The sample taken for sequencing was blood, either unsorted or a sorted T cell fraction (not recorded which). The V and J genes are TRBV24-1 and TRBJ2-3; 7 bases match TRBD2. This sequence was found in a female donor with ankylosing spondylitis or in good health (not recorded which). For the CDR3, the DNA is TGTGCCACCAGTGATTACGGGAGGGATACGCAGTATTTT. Protein sequence: CATSDYGRDTQYF.